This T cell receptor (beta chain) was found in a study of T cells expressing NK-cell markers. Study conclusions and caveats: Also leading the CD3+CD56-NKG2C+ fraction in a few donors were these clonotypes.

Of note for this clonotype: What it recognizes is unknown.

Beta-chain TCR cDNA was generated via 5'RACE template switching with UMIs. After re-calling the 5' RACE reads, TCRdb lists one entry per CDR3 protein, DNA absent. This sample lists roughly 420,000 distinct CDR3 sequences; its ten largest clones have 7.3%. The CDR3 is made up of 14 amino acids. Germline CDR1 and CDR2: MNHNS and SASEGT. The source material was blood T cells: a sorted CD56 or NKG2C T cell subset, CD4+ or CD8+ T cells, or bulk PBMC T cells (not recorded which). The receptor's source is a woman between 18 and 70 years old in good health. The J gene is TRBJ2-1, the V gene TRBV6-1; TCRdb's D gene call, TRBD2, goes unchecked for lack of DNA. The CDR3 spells CASRTGGYDNEQFF.